Listed here are 7 T cell receptor beta chains from one sample, sequenced in a study of cytomegalovirus exposure and HLA in healthy donors. The PCR employed 60 Vbeta primers together with 13 Jbeta primers. Sequenced by immunoSEQ multiplex PCR; TCRdb stores in-frame clones only, minus some. The sample's table shows more than 45,000 clones. The source material was PBMCs. These receptor sequences come from a woman between 40 and 55 years old in good health and CMV-seronegative.

The chain has TRBV5-4 and TRBJ2-3, with 12 bases that match TRBD2. The CDR3 spans 16 residues. Germline V gene sequence: CDR1 SGHNT, CDR2 YYREEE (reference sequence). V shed 4 bases and J 4 bases; nucleotides not matched to a gene: 7. CDR3 amino acids: CASSPRLAGVADTQYF. CDR3 DNA: TGTGCCAGCAGCCCACGACTAGCGGGAGTAGCAGATACGCAGTATTTT.

This chain links TRBV19 with TRBJ1-4; no clear D. Germline CDR1 is LNHDA and CDR2 is SQIVND (reference sequence). Trimming left V 7 bases short and J 8 bases short, with 14 bases between. This CDR3 is 13 amino acids long. The CDR3: CASIGEEREKLFF. The DNA of the CDR3 is TGTGCCAGTATTGGGGAGGAGCGAGAAAAACTGTTTTTT.

The rearrangement links TRBV2 to TRBJ1-1; possibly TRBD1 for D (6 bases). Germline V gives CDR1 SNHLY, CDR2 FYNNEI. The CDR3 sequence is 17 residues long. Trimming pared 4 bases from V and 3 bases from J, leaving 21 bases between. The CDR3: CASSGGGGGYWDTEAFF. The CDR3, as DNA: TGTGCCAGCAGTGGGGGGGGTGGGGGCTATTGGGACACTGAAGCTTTCTTT.

The gene calls are TRBV19 and TRBJ1-1; 9 nucleotides match TRBD1. This CDR3 spans 16 amino acids. V dropped 5 bases and J dropped 1; count of bases not matched to a gene: 8. Germline V gene sequence: CDR1 LNHDA, CDR2 SQIVND (reference sequence). This chain's CDR3 is CASSPRTGAGNTEAFF. The CDR3 nucleotides are TGTGCCAGTAGTCCTCGGACAGGGGCGGGGAACACTGAAGCTTTCTTT. The full variable domain, with the rest looked up from reference TRBV19 and TRBJ1-1, is DGGITQSPKYLFRKEGQNVTLSCEQNLNHDAMYWYRQDPGQGLRLIYYSQIVNDFQKGDIAEGYSVSREKKESFPLTVTSAQKNPTAFYLCASSPRTGAGNTEAFFGQGTRLTVV.

This chain joins TRBV5-8 and TRBJ2-7; 8 positions agree with TRBD1. Germline lookup yields CDR1 SGHTS and CDR2 YDEGEE. The CDR3 is 15 amino acids. Unmatched junction bases numbered 4, after V lost 0 bases and J lost 2 bases. Here the CDR3 reads CASSLVTGDTYEQYF. The DNA of the CDR3 is TGTGCCAGCAGCTTGGTGACAGGGGACACCTACGAGCAGTACTTC.

This chain links TRBV2 with TRBJ2-5, with 9 bases matching TRBD2. The CDR3 extends over 12 amino acids. Germline trimming cut 7 bases from V and 8 bases from J; bases unmatched to any gene: 5. Germline V CDR1 and CDR2: SNHLY, FYNNEI. The CDR3 is CASISSGETQYF. Here the CDR3 DNA reads TGTGCCAGCATATCTAGCGGGGAAACCCAGTACTTC.

Worth noting for this clone: This specimen includes other DNA sequences encoding the same CDR3. The rearrangement joins TRBV13 to TRBJ2-1; 8 bases are shared with TRBD1. Germline lookup yields CDR1 PRHDT and CDR2 FYEKMQ (reference sequence). This CDR3 has 13 residues. V lost 5 bases and J lost 8; bases outside the gene matches: 5. The DNA of the CDR3 is TGTGCCAGCAGCGCCGACAGGGGTGATGAGCAGTTCTTC. It codes for CASSADRGDEQFF.